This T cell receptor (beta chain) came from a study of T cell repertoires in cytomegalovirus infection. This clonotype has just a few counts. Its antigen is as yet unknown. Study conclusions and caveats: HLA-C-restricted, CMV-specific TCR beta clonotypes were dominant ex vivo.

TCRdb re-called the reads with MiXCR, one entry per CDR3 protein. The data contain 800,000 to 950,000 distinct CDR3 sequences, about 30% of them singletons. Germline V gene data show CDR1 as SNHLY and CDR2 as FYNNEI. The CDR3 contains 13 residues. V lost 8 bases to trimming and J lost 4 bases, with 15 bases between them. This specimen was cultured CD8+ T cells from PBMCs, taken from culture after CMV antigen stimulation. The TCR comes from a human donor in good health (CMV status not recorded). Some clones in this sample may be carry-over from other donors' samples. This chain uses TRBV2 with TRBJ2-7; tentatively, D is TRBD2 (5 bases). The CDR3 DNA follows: TGTGCCAGCGGCAAAGGGAGAGGATACGAGCAGTACGTC. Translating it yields CASGKGRGYEQYV.